Sequencing of this T cell receptor (beta chain) was carried out in a study of shared clonotypes between healthy human individuals. Study information: CD4 naive and CD4 memory each took three plates per donor, while CD8 naive took two and CD8 memory one.

Of note for this clone: Its antigen is still unknown.

General study results and limits: Among a few donors, about 5% of naive CD4 clonotypes were found in common. Though the depth was large, rarefaction showed that sorted-subset sequencing was incomplete.

The V gene's germline CDR1 is SGHVS and CDR2 FQNEAQ. The CDR3 length is 13 residues. Trimming took off 4 bases at V and 0 bases at J, with 6 bases between the two ends. The protocol was immunoSEQ multiplex PCR, while the TCRdb copy is restricted to in-frame clones and leaves out a portion. This sample has about 1.1 million clones, with around 78% found just once. Sequencing input: memory CD4+ T cells from PBMCs. Subset denoted: CD45RA-negative fraction. The chain joins TRBV7-8 to TRBJ1-1, with D hard to call. This receptor was identified in a young man in good health. Some clones in this sample may be carry-over from other donors' samples. The CDR3 reads CASSSHMNTEAFF. CDR3 in DNA: TGTGCCAGCAGCTCCCACATGAACACTGAAGCTTTCTTT.